Detailed here is one T cell receptor beta chain. The source of the sample is a study of control samples from healthy donors and cancer patients. Assay used: immunoSEQ multiplex PCR; TCRdb lists only in-frame clones, some missing. The data hold tens of thousands of clones, with approximately 89% observed a single time. Germline lookup yields CDR1 SGHAT and CDR2 FQNNGV. V dropped 0 bases and J dropped 6 bases, with 11 bases sitting between them. The CDR3 length is 14 residues. This TCR came from a woman between 40 and 55 years old with head and neck cancer. This chain joins TRBV11-2 and TRBJ1-1, with D possibly TRBD1 on 5 matching bases. Sequenced: PBMCs. CDR3 loop: CASSLDGAGSEAFF. The CDR3 DNA sequence: TGTGCCAGCAGCTTAGATGGGGCAGGGTCTGAAGCTTTCTTT.